What follows describes a single T cell receptor beta chain. What antigen it recognizes has not been identified. Base qualities are not at hand, and no much larger clone is one base apart. This entry comes from a study of blood T cells in healthy people across ages (dated by TCRdb to between 2014 and 2016). Notes on the research overall: In model experiments, template switching captured roughly one uniquely barcoded TCR beta cDNA molecule for every two T cells. To track age-related changes in TCR beta repertoire diversity, the study relied on deep sequencing normalized with unique cDNA molecular identifiers. The donors were split into four age groups: young (average about 16 years), middle-aged (39), aged (over 55) and long-lived (over 75). Donors of different ages were randomly distributed across sequencing lanes to avoid experimental bias. The study analyzed two additional independent replicas of 1 million unique cDNA reads from the same blood draw for two donors, one aged 18 to 29 and one aged 80 or older.

Libraries were made using 5' RACE. Sequencer: Illumina HiSeq 2500. The second PCR ran for about 6 to 11 cycles and used a J-beta primer mix along with a sample-barcoded 5' primer. A unique molecular identifier was introduced onto each TCR beta cDNA molecule by a template-switch 5' adaptor carrying 12 random nucleotides. Each sample yielded at least 2.5 million CDR3-containing paired-end reads. First-strand cDNA synthesis was performed from all RNA using the Mint cDNA synthesis kit, with priming by a TRBC-specific oligonucleotide. Following uracil-DNA glycosylase treatment, all cDNA underwent a first 18-cycle PCR with the universal primers M1SS and BC2_uni_R. In the authors' own workflow: Each sample was normalized by randomly selecting 1 million high-quality reads, each carrying a distinct molecular identifier. Reads sharing molecular identifiers were discarded rather than binned into consensus sequences. MiTCR, run with a Q25 quality threshold and the strictest error-elimination algorithm, handled CDR3 identification, clonotype clustering and error correction. A nonparametric unseen species model with Euler transformation was used to estimate a lower bound on total TCR beta diversity. Using fastp trimming at Q25 and MiXCR clonotype assembly, TCRdb reanalyzed the public sequencing data and kept in-frame beta chains. Under each unique CDR3 protein, matching rows form one entry showing the most common genes and DNA. TCRdb's processing, not the authors' own work, is the source of the V and J calls. The sample table lists around 1.5 million distinct CDR3 sequences, about 32% of them with a count of one. The leading ten clones occupy about 11% of the sample.

The 39 donors, aged about 6 to 90 years, were systemically healthy Caucasian individuals from Russia. Ten milliliters of peripheral blood were drawn from each donor into EDTA-treated Vacutainer tubes. PBMCs were isolated by Ficoll-Paque density-gradient centrifugation, with at least 6 million obtained per sample. Total RNA was extracted from PBMCs with Trizol reagent, with at least 5.5 micrograms obtained per sample. The percentages of naive CD45RAhigh/CD27high T cells were determined by flow cytometry on a PBMC aliquot from every donor. Overall study outcomes, separate from this receptor: Estimates of total diversity based on one million sequenced T cells were regarded as lower bounds and as underestimates. Observed TCR beta diversity per million T cells fell roughly linearly with age, and a significant reduction was already apparent by age around 44. Bulk unsorted PBMC profiling prevented conclusive comparison of naive and antigen-experienced compartments. Compared with the aged group, the long-lived group had more naive CD4+ T cells, fewer expanded clones and increased TCR diversity, a pattern suggesting age selection. Because the CMV infection status of the donors was unknown, age-related changes in expanded clonotypes may potentially have been confounded. A strong correlation was found between observed TCR beta diversity and the percentage of naive T cells measured by flow cytometry.

There are 12 amino acids in the CDR3, from cysteine to phenylalanine inclusive. The kept DNA is CDR3 alone, 36 bases in frame from the first base. Between the V and J ends, shortened by 7 bases and 2 bases respectively, the junction contains 8 bases. Recombination connected TRBV12-3 or TRBV12-4 to TRBJ1-1, with the D gene not clear enough to name. The sequencing sample was made of blood. The receptor comes from a woman in her 30s in good health. The CDR3 protein sequence reads: CASTIYNTEAFF. Here is the DNA: TGTGCCAGCACAATATACAACACTGAAGCTTTCTTT.